The following is a T cell receptor (beta chain) sequence with its context. Per the original data handling: The assay estimated nucleated cells by amplifying reference gene primers. Repertoires were generated with immunoSEQ multiplex PCR, while TCRdb's copy carries only in-frame clones and drops some. V and J calls and clone size are given by that table; D and trimming were obtained from the DNA. The table lists approximately 79,000 clones, around 80% of them singletons. This entry belongs to a study of blood T cell repertoires in COVID-19. CDR1 is KGHSH and CDR2 is LQKENI in the germline V gene. Between the trimmed V and J ends, which lost 3 bases and 6 bases, there was a span of 11 bases. The CDR3 is 13 residues long.

The sample taken for sequencing was peripheral blood. The chain is built from TRBV18 and TRBJ1-1; D is uncertain. The source is a man aged 45-65 years with COVID-19, enrolled during active disease. The DNA for the CDR3 is TGTGCCAGCTCACCCATAATCGAGGCTGAAGCTTTCTTT. Protein sequence: CASSPIIEAEAFF.